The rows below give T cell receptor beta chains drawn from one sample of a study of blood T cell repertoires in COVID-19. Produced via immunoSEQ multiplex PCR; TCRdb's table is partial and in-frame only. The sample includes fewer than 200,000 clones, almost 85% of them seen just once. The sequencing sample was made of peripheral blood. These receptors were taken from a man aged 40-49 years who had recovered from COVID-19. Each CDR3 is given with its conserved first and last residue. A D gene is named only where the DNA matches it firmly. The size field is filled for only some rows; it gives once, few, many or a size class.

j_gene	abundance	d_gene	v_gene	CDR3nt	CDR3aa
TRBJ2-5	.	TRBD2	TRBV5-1	TGCGCCAGCAGCACGCGGGACTACAACATTGAGACCCAGTACTTC	CASSTRDYNIETQYF
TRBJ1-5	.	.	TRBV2	TGTGCCAGCAGTGAGTCCAGGGTGAGCAATCAGCCCCAGCATTTT	CASSESRVSNQPQHF
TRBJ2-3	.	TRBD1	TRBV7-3	TGTGCCAGCAGCTCCGGGACAGCCAGGACAGATACGCAGTATTTT	CASSSGTARTDTQYF
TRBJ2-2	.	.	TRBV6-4	TGTGCCAGCAGTGACTCTATCGGGAACACCGGGGAGCTGTTTTTT	CASSDSIGNTGELFF
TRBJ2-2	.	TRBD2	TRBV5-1	TGCGCCAGCAGCCTTCTAGCGGGAGAGGGGGAGCTGTTTTTT	CASSLLAGEGELFF
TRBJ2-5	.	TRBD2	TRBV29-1	TGCAGCGTTGCATTTTCGGGGGGTGGAGAGACCCAGTACTTC	CSVAFSGGGETQYF
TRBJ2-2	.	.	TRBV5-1	TGCGCCAGTAACCACCCCTCTAGCGACACCGGGGAGCTGTTTTTT	CASNHPSSDTGELFF
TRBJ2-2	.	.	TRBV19	TGTGCCAGTACCGTTAGCGGGAACACCGGGGAGCTGTTTTTT	CASTVSGNTGELFF
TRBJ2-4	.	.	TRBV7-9	TGTGCCAGCAGCCCAAGTCAGGGTTCCAAAAACATTCAGTACTTC	CASSPSQGSKNIQYF
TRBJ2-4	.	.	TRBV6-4	TGTGCCAGCAGTGACCAGACCCTCGACAGGCCCACCAAAAACATTCAGTACTTC	CASSDQTLDRPTKNIQYF
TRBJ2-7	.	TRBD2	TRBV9	TGTGCCAGCAGCGATCGCAGCGGGACGCCTACCTACGAGCAGTACTTC	CASSDRSGTPTYEQYF
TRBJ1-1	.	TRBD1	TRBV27	TGTGCCAGCAGTGTGACAGGGGGCTCGGGGGCTTTCTTT	CASSVTGGSGAFF
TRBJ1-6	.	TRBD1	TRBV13	TGTGCCAGCAGCTTAGCACCGGGACAGGGTCGACCCCTCCACTTT	CASSLAPGQGRPLHF
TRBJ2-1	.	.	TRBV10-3	TGTGCCATCAGTGACGGGTTACAGGTTGGTGAGCAGTTCTTC	CAISDGLQVGEQFF
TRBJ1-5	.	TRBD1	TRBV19	TGTGCCAGTAGTATAGGGACAGGGACCATTCAGCCCCAGCATTTT	CASSIGTGTIQPQHF
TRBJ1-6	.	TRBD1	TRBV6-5	TGTGCCAGCACCCTGACAGGGAGTAATTCACCCCTCCACTTT	CASTLTGSNSPLHF
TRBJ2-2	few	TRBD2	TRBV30	TGTGCCTGGATACCTTTCTTAGCGGGAGCCTCCACCGGGGAGCTGTTTTTT	CAWIPFLAGASTGELFF
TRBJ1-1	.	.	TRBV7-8	TGTGCCAGCAGCTCCAGGGCGAACACTGAAGCTTTCTTT	CASSSRANTEAFF
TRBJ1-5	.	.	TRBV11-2	TGTGCCAGCAGCTTTGCCTTGGGGGGGCCCCAGCATTTT	CASSFALGGPQHF
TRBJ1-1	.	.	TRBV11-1	TGTGCCAGCAGCCAGCTTTTGGGAGGTGGCACTGAAGCTTTCTTT	CASSQLLGGGTEAFF
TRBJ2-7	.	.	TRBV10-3	TGTGCCATCAGTGAGTCGCAGGGGATGGACCTCGAGCAGTACTTC	CAISESQGMDLEQYF
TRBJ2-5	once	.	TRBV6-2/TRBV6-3	TGTGCCAGCAGTTACTCCGCCGCGGAGGTGAGAGAAGAGACCCAGTACTTC	CASSYSAAEVREETQYF
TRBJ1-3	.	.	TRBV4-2	TGTGCCAGCAGCCATGAACCGGGGACTGACAAATCTGGAAACACCATATATTTT	CASSHEPGTDKSGNTIYF
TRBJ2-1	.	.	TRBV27	TGTGCCAGCAGTTTATTGGGAGCCGAGCAGTTCTTC	CASSLLGAEQFF
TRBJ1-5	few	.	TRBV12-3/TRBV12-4	TGTGCCAGCAAGCGCCATAGCAATCAGCCCCAGCATTTT	CASKRHSNQPQHF
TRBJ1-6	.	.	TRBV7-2	TGTGCCAGCAGCTTAGGGGAGCCGGGATCACCCCTCCACTTT	CASSLGEPGSPLHF
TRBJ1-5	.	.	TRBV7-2	TGTGCCAGCAGGGAGCCCGGGACAACTCAGCCCCAGCATTTT	CASREPGTTQPQHF
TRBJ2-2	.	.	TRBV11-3	TGTGCCAGCAGCATTGCCAGCACCGGGGAGCTGTTTTTT	CASSIASTGELFF
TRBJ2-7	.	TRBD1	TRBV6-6	TGTGCCAGCAGTCGCAACCCGGGGACAGGGGTTGGGTACGAGCAGTACTTC	CASSRNPGTGVGYEQYF
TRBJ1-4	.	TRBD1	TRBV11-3	TGTGCCAGCAGCCCGGACAGGGGAAGTGAAAAACTGTTTTTT	CASSPDRGSEKLFF
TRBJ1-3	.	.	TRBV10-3	TGTGCCATCAGTGGGGGTGGGGCCCTCTCTGGAAACACCATATATTTT	CAISGGGALSGNTIYF
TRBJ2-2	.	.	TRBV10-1	TGCGCCAGCAGTGAGTTTGGAGCGAACACCGGGGAGCTGTTTTTT	CASSEFGANTGELFF